This is a list of T cell receptor beta chains from one sample in a study of cytomegalovirus exposure and HLA in healthy donors. The table came from immunoSEQ multiplex PCR; TCRdb's copy has only in-frame clones and leaves some out. Of hundreds of thousands of clones in the sample, 82% were seen once. The material sequenced was PBMCs. These receptors were collected from a man in his forties or fifties in good health and CMV-seropositive. Each CDR3 is given with its conserved first and last residue. Fields, in order: D gene, clone size, V gene, J gene, CDR3 DNA, CDR3 protein. D genes are given only for firm matches. Clone sizes are given selectively: once, few, many, or a class where the clone is expanded.

>TRBD1|.|TRBV6-5|TRBJ1-2
TGTGCCAGCAGTTACAGGGACAGGGGCTACTATGGCTACACCTTC
CASSYRDRGYYGYTF
>TRBD2|.|TRBV11-2|TRBJ2-7
TGTGCCAGCAGCCCCTGGGAGGGCCACCACGAGCAGTACTTC
CASSPWEGHHEQYF
>TRBD2|.|TRBV15|TRBJ2-7
TGTGCCACCAGCAGAGGCGGGAGCCGGGACGAGCAGTACTTC
CATSRGGSRDEQYF
>TRBD2|.|TRBV5-4|TRBJ2-7
TGTGCCAGCAGCTTGGCTGGACTAGTGTTCGAGCAGTACTTC
CASSLAGLVFEQYF
>.|.|TRBV6-1|TRBJ1-2
TGTGCCAGCAGTTATCGTCTTGAGGGTGGCTACACCTTC
CASSYRLEGGYTF
>.|once|TRBV9|TRBJ2-1
TGTGCCAGCAGCGCACACCTTAGCGCGCCTGCCTCCTACAATGAGCAGTTCTTC
CASSAHLSAPASYNEQFF
>TRBD1|.|TRBV7-8|TRBJ1-2
TGTGCCAGCAGCTTAGGGGTAGGGGGCTACTATGGCTACACCTTC
CASSLGVGGYYGYTF
>.|few|TRBV30|TRBJ1-2
TGTGCCTGGGGGTCTGGAGGGAGCTACACCTTC
CAWGSGGSYTF
>.|.|TRBV11-3|TRBJ2-3
TGTGCCAGCAGCTTAGTTCGCCTCTACACAGATACGCAGTATTTT
CASSLVRLYTDTQYF
>TRBD1|few|TRBV6-6|TRBJ1-1
TGTGCCAGCACCCAATGGACAGGGGCTCAAGCTTTCTTT
CASTQWTGAQAFF
>.|few|TRBV7-8|TRBJ2-5
TGTGCCAGCAGCTCCAAAGGGGTCGGCGAGACCCAGTACTTC
CASSSKGVGETQYF
>.|.|TRBV7-3|TRBJ2-1
TGTGCCAGCAGCCTCGAGGGGGGGCGCCGCCATGAGCAGTTCTTC
CASSLEGGRRHEQFF
>.|.|TRBV19|TRBJ2-1
TGTGCCACCGAAGCGGCGTACAATGAGCAGTTCTTC
CATEAAYNEQFF
>TRBD2|.|TRBV9|TRBJ2-2
TGTGCCAGCAGCTTCCGGACTAGCGGGACACGGACCGGGGAGCTGTTTTTT
CASSFRTSGTRTGELFF
>.|.|TRBV7-7|TRBJ1-3
TGTGCTAGCAGCCCCAGGGCTGGAAACACCATATATTTT
CASSPRAGNTIYF
>TRBD2|.|TRBV7-9|TRBJ2-1
TGTGCCAGCAGCTTAGCTAGCGGGAGGGCCGGTGAGCAGTTCTTC
CASSLASGRAGEQFF
>.|.|TRBV10-3|TRBJ2-1
TGTGCCATCAGTGATATCGTAGTGGTCGACAATGAGCAGTTCTTC
CAISDIVVVDNEQFF
>.|.|TRBV5-4|TRBJ2-1
TGTGCCAGCAGCTCGCCGGGACTGTACAATGAGCAGTTCTTC
CASSSPGLYNEQFF
>.|.|TRBV19|TRBJ1-1
TGTGCCAGTAGGTCGTCAGTCAACACTGAAGCTTTCTTT
CASRSSVNTEAFF
>TRBD2|once|TRBV7-9|TRBJ2-7
TGTGCCAGCAGCTCACCTAGCGGGAGGAACGAGCAGTACTTC
CASSSPSGRNEQYF
>.|.|TRBV18|TRBJ1-2
TGTGCCAGCTCACCACCGGGGGGAGATGGCTACACCTTC
CASSPPGGDGYTF
>.|.|TRBV30|TRBJ2-7
TGTGCCTGGAGAAGGGGGTTTAGCTCCTACGAGCAGTACTTC
CAWRRGFSSYEQYF
>TRBD1|.|TRBV6-1|TRBJ2-2
TGTGCCAGCAGTGAACAGACAGGGCGGAACACCGGGGAGCTGTTTTTT
CASSEQTGRNTGELFF
>TRBD1|.|TRBV11-3|TRBJ2-7
TGTGCCAGCAGCCCCCGGACAGGAATCTCCTACGAGCAGTACTTC
CASSPRTGISYEQYF
>.|.|TRBV6-4|TRBJ2-3
TGTGCCAGCAGAAGGACTCTGGGCACAGATACGCAGTATTTT
CASRRTLGTDTQYF
>.|.|TRBV5-1|TRBJ1-1
TGCGCCAGCAGCTTCAAGGGGGTGAACACTGAAGCTTTCTTT
CASSFKGVNTEAFF
>TRBD2|.|TRBV5-1|TRBJ2-3
TGCGCCAGCAGCTTGAGCCAGCGGGAGGCTCGACGCACCACAGATACGCAGTATTTT
CASSLSQREARRTTDTQYF
>.|once|TRBV5-1|TRBJ2-7
TGCGCCAGCAGCTTGATCAGGAACGAGCAGTACTTC
CASSLIRNEQYF
>.|.|TRBV9|TRBJ2-1
TGTGCCAGCAGCGTGGGGGCCCTCGACAATGAGCAGTTCTTC
CASSVGALDNEQFF
>TRBD1|.|TRBV7-6|TRBJ2-7
TGTGCCAGCAGCTACGGGACAGGGGTCTCCTACGAGCAGTACTTC
CASSYGTGVSYEQYF
>TRBD1|.|TRBV27|TRBJ1-1
TGTGCCAGCAGTTTACAGGGGGGAATTACTGAAGCTTTCTTT
CASSLQGGITEAFF
>.|.|TRBV9|TRBJ2-7
TGTGCCAGCACGGTCTACGAGCAGTACTTC
CASTVYEQYF
>.|.|TRBV6-5|TRBJ1-2
TGTGCCAGCAGTTACTCCGGGAGGGCCAGAAACTATGGCTACACCTTC
CASSYSGRARNYGYTF
>TRBD1|.|TRBV7-9|TRBJ2-5
TGTGCCAGCAGCTTAACTATGGACAGGGACCAAGAGACCCAGTACTTC
CASSLTMDRDQETQYF
>.|.|TRBV18|TRBJ2-1
TGTGCCAGCTCACCAGGGGACTCCTCCAATGAGCAGTTCTTC
CASSPGDSSNEQFF
>TRBD2|.|TRBV13|TRBJ2-1
TGTGCCAGCAGCGGCGGGGGGGGCGATGAGCAGTTCTTC
CASSGGGGDEQFF
>TRBD1|.|TRBV19|TRBJ1-5
TGTGCCAGTAGTATTGGACAGGGGGCTAGCCAGCCCCAGCATTTT
CASSIGQGASQPQHF
>.|.|TRBV6-1|TRBJ1-1
TGTGCCAGCAGCCCCCCTGGAGGTGAAGCTTTCTTT
CASSPPGGEAFF
>TRBD2|.|TRBV11-2|TRBJ2-1
TGTGCCAGCAGCCCCTGGGGCGGGAGCACCTACAATGAGCAGTTCTTC
CASSPWGGSTYNEQFF
>TRBD1|once|TRBV2|TRBJ1-6
TGTGCCAGCATGATTGACAGGGGCTATAATTCACCCCTCCACTTT
CASMIDRGYNSPLHF
>.|.|TRBV7-6|TRBJ1-3
TGTGCCAGCAGCTTACCTCCAGGGTCTGGAAACACCATATATTTT
CASSLPPGSGNTIYF
>.|.|TRBV10-1|TRBJ2-1
TGCGCCAGCAGTGAGTTCCAGACGGCGGGCTACAATGAGCAGTTCTTC
CASSEFQTAGYNEQFF
>.|.|TRBV27|TRBJ2-1
TGTGCCAGCAGGGGAGGAGGGTCCACCTACAATGAGCAGTTCTTC
CASRGGGSTYNEQFF
>TRBD2|.|TRBV27|TRBJ2-1
TGTGCCAGCAGTACGGGACTAGCGGCTCTAAATGAGCAGTTCTTC
CASSTGLAALNEQFF
>TRBD2|.|TRBV27|TRBJ2-7
TGTGCCAGCAGAGACAGCGGGAGGGGCGCCTACGAGCAGTACTTC
CASRDSGRGAYEQYF
>.|.|TRBV5-4|TRBJ1-1
TGTGCCAGCAACGAGGGGGTCGACGCTGAAGCTTTCTTT
CASNEGVDAEAFF
>.|.|TRBV6-5|TRBJ2-2
TGTGCCAGCTTCTCCTTACACAGGGAAACCGGGGAGCTGTTTTTT
CASFSLHRETGELFF
>.|.|TRBV7-2|TRBJ1-1
TGTGCCAGCAGCTTACGAGTAGACACTGAAGCTTTCTTT
CASSLRVDTEAFF
>TRBD2|.|TRBV2|TRBJ2-1
TGTGCCAGCAGACTAGCGGGGCTCAATGAGCAGTTCTTC
CASRLAGLNEQFF
>.|.|TRBV15|TRBJ2-1
TGTGCCACCAGCAGTCAGGGCTTGGGGGGTCTGGATGAGCAGTTCTTC
CATSSQGLGGLDEQFF
>.|.|TRBV27|TRBJ2-3
TGTGCCAGCAGTTTGCCAGGGCTCACAGATACGCAGTATTTT
CASSLPGLTDTQYF
>.|.|TRBV18|TRBJ2-5
TGTGCCAGCTCACCTAGTAGTGAGACCCAGTACTTC
CASSPSSETQYF
>TRBD1|.|TRBV5-1|TRBJ1-2
TGCGCCAGCAGCTTGAATGGCGGGACAGGGGGCGATGGCTACACCTTC
CASSLNGGTGGDGYTF
>.|.|TRBV2|TRBJ1-5
TGTGCCAGCGCTGACTTGGGTCAGCCCCAGCATTTT
CASADLGQPQHF